This T cell receptor beta chain comes out of a study of blood T cell repertoires in COVID-19. Study details: COVID-19 samples, acute and convalescent, were from the United States, Italy and Spain. T cells, B-cell-depleted T cells, or PBMCs supplied cDNA or gDNA.

Authors' methods: Reference gene primers were amplified, and this amplification served to estimate nucleated cell counts. Assay used: immunoSEQ multiplex PCR; TCRdb lists only in-frame clones, some missing. That table furnishes V, J and clone size, whereas the DNA furnished D and trimming. The table lists about 140,000 clones, around 82% of them singletons, with under 4.5% in the top ten. V was clipped by 3 bases and J by 6 bases, with 13 bases between them. CDR3 length equals 14 residues. CDR1 MGHDK and CDR2 SYGVNS come from the germline V gene. V gene TRBV25-1 combines with J gene TRBJ2-3, with D tentatively TRBD1 (5 bases). The sample consisted of peripheral blood. The TCR sequence derives from an older woman with acute or convalescent COVID-19. In nucleotides, the CDR3 is TGTGCCAGCAGTGAGGCAGGGCCCGGGGATACGCAGTATTTT. Protein: CASSEAGPGDTQYF.